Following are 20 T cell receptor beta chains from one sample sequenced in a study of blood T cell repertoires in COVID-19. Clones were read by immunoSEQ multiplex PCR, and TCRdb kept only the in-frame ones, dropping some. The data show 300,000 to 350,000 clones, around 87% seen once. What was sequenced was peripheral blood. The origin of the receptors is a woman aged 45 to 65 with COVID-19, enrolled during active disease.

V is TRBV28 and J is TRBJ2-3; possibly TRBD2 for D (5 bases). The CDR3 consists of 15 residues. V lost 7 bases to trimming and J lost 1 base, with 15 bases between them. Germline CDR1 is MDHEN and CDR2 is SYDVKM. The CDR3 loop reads CASNPRGQGTDTQYF. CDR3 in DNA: TGTGCCAGCAATCCCCGAGGGCAGGGCACAGATACGCAGTATTTT.

The chain's CDR3 is CASSILAANTDTQYF. Here the CDR3 DNA reads TGTGCCAGTAGTATTCTAGCGGCCAACACAGATACGCAGTATTTT. The chain joins TRBV19 to TRBJ2-3; 7 bases match TRBD2. The CDR3 length is 15 residues. Trimming removed 3 bases from V and 2 bases from J; junction bases left unmatched: 5. The V gene's germline CDR1 is LNHDA and CDR2 SQIVND (reference sequence).

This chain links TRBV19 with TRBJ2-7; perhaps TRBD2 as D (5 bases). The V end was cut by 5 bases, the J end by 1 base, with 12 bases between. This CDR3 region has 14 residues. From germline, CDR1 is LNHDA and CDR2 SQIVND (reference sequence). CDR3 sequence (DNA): TGTGCCAGTAGTCCGGGATGGGGTTCCTACGAGCAGTACTTC. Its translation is CASSPGWGSYEQYF.

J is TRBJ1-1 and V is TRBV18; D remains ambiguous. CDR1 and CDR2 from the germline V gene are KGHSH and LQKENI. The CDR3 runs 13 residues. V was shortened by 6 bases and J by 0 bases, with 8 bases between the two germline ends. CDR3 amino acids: CASSSGLNTEAFF. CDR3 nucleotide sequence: TGTGCCAGCTCGAGTGGGCTGAACACTGAAGCTTTCTTT. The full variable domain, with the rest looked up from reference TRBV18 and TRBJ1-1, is NAGVMQNPRHLVRRRGQEARLRCSPMKGHSHVYWYRQLPEEGLKFMVYLQKENIIDESGMPKERFSAEFPKEGPSILRIQQVVRGDSAAYFCASSSGLNTEAFFGQGTRLTVV.

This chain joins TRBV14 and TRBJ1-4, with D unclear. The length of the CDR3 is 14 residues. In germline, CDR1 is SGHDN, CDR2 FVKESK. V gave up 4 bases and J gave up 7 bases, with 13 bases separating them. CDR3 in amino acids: CASSRAPLGEKLFF. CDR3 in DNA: TGTGCCAGCAGCCGGGCCCCTCTTGGTGAAAAACTGTTTTTT.

The CDR3 coding sequence is TGTGCCAGCAGCACCTCCCCCCGGACAGGCCGCTATGGCTACACCTTC. This gives the protein CASSTSPRTGRYGYTF. This chain links TRBV28 with TRBJ1-2; TRBD1 matches at 7 bases. J lost 4 bases, V lost 6 bases, and 14 bases had no gene match. Germline CDR1 is MDHEN and CDR2 is SYDVKM. The CDR3 is 16 amino acids.

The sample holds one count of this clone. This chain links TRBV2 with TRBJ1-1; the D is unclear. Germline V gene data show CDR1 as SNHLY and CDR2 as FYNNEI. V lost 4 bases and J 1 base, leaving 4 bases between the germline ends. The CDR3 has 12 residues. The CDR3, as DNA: TGTGCCAGCAGTGTCTGGAACACTGAAGCTTTCTTT. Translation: CASSVWNTEAFF.

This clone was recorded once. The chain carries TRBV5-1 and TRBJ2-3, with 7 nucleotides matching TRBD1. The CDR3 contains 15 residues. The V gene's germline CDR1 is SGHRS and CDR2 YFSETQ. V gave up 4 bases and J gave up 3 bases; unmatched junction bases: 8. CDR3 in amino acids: CASSPQGLETDTQYF. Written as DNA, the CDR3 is TGCGCCAGCAGCCCACAGGGGTTAGAGACAGATACGCAGTATTTT. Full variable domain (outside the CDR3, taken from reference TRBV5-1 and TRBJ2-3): KAGVTQTPRYLIKTRGQQVTLSCSPISGHRSVSWYQQTPGQGLQFLFEYFSETQRNKGNFPGRFSGRQFSNSRSEMNVSTLELGDSALYLCASSPQGLETDTQYFGPGTRLTVL.

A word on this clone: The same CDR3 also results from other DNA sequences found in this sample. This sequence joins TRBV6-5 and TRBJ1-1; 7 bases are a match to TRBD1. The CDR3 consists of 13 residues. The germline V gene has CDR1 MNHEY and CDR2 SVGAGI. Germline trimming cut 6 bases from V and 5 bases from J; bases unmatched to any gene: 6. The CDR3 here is CASSRTGVTEAFF. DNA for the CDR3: TGTGCCAGCAGCCGTACAGGGGTAACTGAAGCTTTCTTT.

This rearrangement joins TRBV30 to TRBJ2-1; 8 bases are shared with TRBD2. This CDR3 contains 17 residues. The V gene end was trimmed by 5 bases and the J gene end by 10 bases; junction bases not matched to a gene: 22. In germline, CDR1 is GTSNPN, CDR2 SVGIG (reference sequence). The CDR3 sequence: CAWDKPAKREFSEEQFF. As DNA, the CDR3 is TGTGCCTGGGACAAGCCTGCTAAGCGGGAGTTCTCTGAGGAGCAGTTCTTC.

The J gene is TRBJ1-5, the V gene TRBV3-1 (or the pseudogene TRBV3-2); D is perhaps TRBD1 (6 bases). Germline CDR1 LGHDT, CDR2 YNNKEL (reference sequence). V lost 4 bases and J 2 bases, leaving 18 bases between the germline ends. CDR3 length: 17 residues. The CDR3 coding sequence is TGTGCCAGCAGCCTCCTTCAGGGGCCGAAAGGCAATCAGCCCCAGCATTTT. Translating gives CASSLLQGPKGNQPQHF.

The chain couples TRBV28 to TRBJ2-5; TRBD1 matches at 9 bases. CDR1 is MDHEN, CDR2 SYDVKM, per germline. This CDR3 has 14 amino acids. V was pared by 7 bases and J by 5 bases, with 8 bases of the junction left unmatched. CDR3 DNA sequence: TGTGCCAGCAAGGCGTACAGGGGGCGTGAGACCCAGTACTTC. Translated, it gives CASKAYRGRETQYF.

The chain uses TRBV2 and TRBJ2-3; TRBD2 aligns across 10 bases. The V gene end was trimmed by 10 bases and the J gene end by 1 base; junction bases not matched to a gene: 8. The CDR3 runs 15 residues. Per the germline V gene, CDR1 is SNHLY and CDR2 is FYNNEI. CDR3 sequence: CATQPGTSGTDTQYF. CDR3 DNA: TGTGCCACCCAACCCGGGACTAGCGGCACAGATACGCAGTATTTT.

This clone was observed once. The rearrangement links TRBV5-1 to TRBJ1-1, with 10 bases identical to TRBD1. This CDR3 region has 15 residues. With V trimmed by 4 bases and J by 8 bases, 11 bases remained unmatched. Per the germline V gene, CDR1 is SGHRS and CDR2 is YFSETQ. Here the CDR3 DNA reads TGCGCCAGCAGCCAAATAACCGGGACAGGGGCGGAAGCTTTCTTT. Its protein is CASSQITGTGAEAFF.

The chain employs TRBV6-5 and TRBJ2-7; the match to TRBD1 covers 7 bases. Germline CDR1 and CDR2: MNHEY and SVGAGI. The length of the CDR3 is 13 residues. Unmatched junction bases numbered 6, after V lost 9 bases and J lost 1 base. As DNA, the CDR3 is TGTGCCAGTAACGAGGGGGCGTCCTACGAGCAGTACTTC. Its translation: CASNEGASYEQYF.

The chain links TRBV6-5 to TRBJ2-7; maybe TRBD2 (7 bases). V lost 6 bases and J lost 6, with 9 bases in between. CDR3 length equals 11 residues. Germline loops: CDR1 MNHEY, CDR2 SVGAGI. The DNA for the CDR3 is TGTGCCAGCAGGAGGGGGGGCGAGCAGTACTTC. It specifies CASRRGGEQYF.

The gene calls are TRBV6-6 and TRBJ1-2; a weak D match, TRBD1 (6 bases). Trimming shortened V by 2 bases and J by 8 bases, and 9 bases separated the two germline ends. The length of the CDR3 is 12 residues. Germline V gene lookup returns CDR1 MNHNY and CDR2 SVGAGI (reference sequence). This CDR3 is CASSYGGGGYTF. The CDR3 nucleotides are TGTGCCAGCAGTTACGGGGGCGGGGGCTACACCTTC.

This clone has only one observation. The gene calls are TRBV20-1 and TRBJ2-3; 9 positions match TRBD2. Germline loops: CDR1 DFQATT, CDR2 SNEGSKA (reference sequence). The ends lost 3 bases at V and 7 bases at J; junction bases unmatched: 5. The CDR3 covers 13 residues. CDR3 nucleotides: TGCAGTGCTAGTTCTAGCGGGATAAATACGCAGTATTTT. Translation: CSASSSGINTQYF.

CDR3 amino acids: CASSQSGLAAVRQYF. CDR3 coding DNA: TGCGCCAGCAGCCAATCGGGACTAGCGGCTGTGAGGCAGTACTTC. V usage is TRBV4-3 and J usage is TRBJ2-7, with TRBD2 matching 11 bases. CDR1 is LGHNA, CDR2 YSLEER, per germline. Germline trimming cut 2 bases from V and 9 bases from J; bases unmatched to any gene: 9. The CDR3 totals 15 residues.

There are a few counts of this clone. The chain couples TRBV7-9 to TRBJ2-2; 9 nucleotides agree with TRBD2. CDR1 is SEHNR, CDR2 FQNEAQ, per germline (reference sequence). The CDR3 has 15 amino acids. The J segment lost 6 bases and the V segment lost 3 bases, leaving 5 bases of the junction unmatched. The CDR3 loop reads CASSLRTSDSGELFF. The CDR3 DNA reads TGTGCCAGCAGCTTGAGGACTAGCGATTCCGGGGAGCTGTTTTTT.